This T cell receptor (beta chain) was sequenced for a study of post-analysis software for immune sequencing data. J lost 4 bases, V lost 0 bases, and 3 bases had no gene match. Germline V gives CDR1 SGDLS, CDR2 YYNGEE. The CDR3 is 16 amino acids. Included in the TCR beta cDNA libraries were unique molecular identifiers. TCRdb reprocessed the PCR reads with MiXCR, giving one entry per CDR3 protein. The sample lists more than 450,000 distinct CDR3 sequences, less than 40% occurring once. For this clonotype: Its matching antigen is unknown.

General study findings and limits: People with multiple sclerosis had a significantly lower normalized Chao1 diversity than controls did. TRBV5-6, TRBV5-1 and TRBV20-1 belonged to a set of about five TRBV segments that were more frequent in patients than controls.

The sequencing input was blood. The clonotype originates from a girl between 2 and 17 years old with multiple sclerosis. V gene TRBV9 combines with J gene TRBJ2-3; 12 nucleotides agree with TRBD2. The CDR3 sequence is CASSVASGGAADTQYF. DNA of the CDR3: TGTGCCAGCAGCGTAGCTAGCGGGGGGGCCGCAGATACGCAGTATTTT.